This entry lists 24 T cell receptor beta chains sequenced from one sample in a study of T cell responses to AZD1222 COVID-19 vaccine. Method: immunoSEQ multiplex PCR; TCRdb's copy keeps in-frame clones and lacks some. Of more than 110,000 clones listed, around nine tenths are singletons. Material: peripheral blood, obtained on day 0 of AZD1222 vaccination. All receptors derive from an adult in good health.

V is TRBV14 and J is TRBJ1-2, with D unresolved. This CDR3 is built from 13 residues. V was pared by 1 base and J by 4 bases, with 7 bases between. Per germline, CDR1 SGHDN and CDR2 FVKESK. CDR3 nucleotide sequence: TGTGCCAGCAGCCAAGTGGCTGCCTATGGCTACACCTTC. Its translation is CASSQVAAYGYTF.

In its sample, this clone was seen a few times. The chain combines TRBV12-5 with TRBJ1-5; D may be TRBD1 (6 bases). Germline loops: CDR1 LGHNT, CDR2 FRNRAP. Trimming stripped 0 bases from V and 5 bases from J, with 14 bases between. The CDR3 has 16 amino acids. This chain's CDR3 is CASGLVTRGRDQPQHF. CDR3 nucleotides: TGTGCTAGTGGTTTGGTAACCAGGGGACGAGATCAGCCCCAGCATTTT.

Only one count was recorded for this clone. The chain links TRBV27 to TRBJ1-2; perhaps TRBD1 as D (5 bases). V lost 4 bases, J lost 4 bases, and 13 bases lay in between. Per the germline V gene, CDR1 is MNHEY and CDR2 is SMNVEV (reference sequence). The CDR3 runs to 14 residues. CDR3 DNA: TGTGCCAGCAGTTCCCTACTTGGGACCTATGGCTACACCTTC. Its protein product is CASSSLLGTYGYTF.

The CDR3 loop reads CAWSMAPTGHGYTF. The CDR3 DNA reads as TGTGCCTGGAGTATGGCACCGACTGGCCATGGCTACACCTTC. The chain is built from TRBV30 and TRBJ1-2; D is ambiguous. Germline V gives CDR1 GTSNPN, CDR2 SVGIG (reference sequence). The CDR3 totals 14 residues. V was clipped by 2 bases and J by 6 bases, with 16 bases between them.

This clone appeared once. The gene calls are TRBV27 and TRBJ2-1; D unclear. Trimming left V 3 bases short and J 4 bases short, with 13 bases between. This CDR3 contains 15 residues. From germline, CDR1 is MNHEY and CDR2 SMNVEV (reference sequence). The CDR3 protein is CASSFGSDLYNEQFF. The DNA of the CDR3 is TGTGCCAGCAGTTTTGGCTCGGACCTTTACAATGAGCAGTTCTTC.

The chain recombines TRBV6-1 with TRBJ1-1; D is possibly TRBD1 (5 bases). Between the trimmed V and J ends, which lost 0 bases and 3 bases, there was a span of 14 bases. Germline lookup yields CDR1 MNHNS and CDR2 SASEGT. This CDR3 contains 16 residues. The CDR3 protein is CASSEAPGAIHTEAFF. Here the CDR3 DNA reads TGTGCCAGCAGTGAAGCTCCCGGGGCCATCCACACTGAAGCTTTCTTT.

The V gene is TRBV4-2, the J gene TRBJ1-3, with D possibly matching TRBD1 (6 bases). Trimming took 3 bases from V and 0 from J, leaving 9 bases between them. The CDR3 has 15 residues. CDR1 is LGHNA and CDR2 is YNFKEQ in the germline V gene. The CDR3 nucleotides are TGTGCCAGCAGCCATGGGACACACTCTGGAAACACCATATATTTT. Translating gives CASSHGTHSGNTIYF.

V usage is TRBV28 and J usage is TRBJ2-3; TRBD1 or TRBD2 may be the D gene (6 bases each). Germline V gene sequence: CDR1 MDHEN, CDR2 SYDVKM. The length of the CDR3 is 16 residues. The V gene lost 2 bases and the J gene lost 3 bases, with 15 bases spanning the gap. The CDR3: CASSLAGHESTDTQYF. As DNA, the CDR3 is TGTGCCAGCAGTTTAGCGGGACACGAAAGTACAGATACGCAGTATTTT.

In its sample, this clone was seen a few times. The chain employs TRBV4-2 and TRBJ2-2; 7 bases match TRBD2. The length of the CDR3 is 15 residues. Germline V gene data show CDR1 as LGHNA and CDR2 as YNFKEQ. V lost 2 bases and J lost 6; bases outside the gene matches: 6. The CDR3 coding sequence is TGTGCCAGCAGCCAACACGCGGGAGAAGCCGGGGAGCTGTTTTTT. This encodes CASSQHAGEAGELFF.

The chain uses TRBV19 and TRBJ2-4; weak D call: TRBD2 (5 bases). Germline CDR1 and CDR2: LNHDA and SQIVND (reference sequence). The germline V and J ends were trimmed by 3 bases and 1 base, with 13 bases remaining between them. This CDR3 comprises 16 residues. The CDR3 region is CASSMEVRRAKNIQYF. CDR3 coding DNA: TGTGCCAGTAGTATGGAGGTCCGGCGGGCCAAAAACATTCAGTACTTC.

The CDR3 sequence is CASSQDGPGRSNEKLFF. The CDR3 bases are TGCGCCAGCAGCCAAGATGGCCCGGGCAGATCTAATGAAAAACTGTTTTTT. The J gene is TRBJ1-4, the V gene TRBV4-1; D not resolved. CDR3 length: 17 residues. The germline CDR1 and CDR2 sequences are MGHRA and YSYEKL. The V end was cut by 0 bases, the J end by 3 bases, with 14 bases between.

This CDR3 is CASRKGDSGGTQYF. The CDR3 DNA follows: TGCGCCAGCAGGAAAGGGGACAGCGGAGGGACCCAGTACTTC. The chain links TRBV5-1 to TRBJ2-5, with 7 bases fitting TRBD1. The V and J ends lost 5 bases and 7 bases, in that order; junction bases with no gene match: 11. This CDR3 comprises 14 residues. Germline V gene sequence: CDR1 SGHRS, CDR2 YFSETQ. Full variable domain (rest looked up from reference TRBV5-1 and TRBJ2-5): KAGVTQTPRYLIKTRGQQVTLSCSPISGHRSVSWYQQTPGQGLQFLFEYFSETQRNKGNFPGRFSGRQFSNSRSEMNVSTLELGDSALYLCASRKGDSGGTQYFGPGTRLLVL.

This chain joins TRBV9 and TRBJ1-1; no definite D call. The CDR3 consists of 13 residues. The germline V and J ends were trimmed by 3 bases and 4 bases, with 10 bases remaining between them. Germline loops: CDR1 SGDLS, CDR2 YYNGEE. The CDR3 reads CASSGPRGTEAFF. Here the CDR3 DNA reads TGTGCCAGCAGCGGACCCCGTGGCACTGAAGCTTTCTTT.

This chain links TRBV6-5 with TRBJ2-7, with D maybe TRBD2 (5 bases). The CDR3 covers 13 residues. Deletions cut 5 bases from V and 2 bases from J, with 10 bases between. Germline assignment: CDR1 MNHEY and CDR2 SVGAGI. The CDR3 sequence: CASSPGIPYEQYF. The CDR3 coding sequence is TGTGCCAGCAGTCCGGGGATCCCCTACGAGCAGTACTTC.

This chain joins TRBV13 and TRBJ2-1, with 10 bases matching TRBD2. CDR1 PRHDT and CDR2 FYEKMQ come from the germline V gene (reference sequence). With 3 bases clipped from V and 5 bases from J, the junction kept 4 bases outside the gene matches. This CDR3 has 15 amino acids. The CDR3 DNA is TGTGCCAGCAGCTTTATACTAGCGGGGAACAATGAGCAGTTCTTC. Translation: CASSFILAGNNEQFF.

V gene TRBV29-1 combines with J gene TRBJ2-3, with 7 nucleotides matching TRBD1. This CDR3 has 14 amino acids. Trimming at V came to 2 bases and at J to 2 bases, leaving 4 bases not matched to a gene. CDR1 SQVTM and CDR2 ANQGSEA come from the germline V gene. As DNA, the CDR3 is TGCAGCGTTGAACGAGGGGGCTACACAGATACGCAGTATTTT. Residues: CSVERGGYTDTQYF.

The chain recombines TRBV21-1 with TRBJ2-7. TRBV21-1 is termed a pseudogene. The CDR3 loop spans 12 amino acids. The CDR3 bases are TGTGCCAGCAGCAAGGGGGGCGGCGAGCAGTACTTC. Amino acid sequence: CASSKGGGEQYF.

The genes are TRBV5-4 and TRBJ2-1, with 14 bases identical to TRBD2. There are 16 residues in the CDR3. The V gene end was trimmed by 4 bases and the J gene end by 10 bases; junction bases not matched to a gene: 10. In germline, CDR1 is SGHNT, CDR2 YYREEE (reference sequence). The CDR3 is CASSDPGLAGVEEQFF. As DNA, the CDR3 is TGTGCCAGCAGCGACCCGGGACTAGCGGGGGTTGAGGAGCAGTTCTTC.

CDR3 protein: CASSYSNKAGPVSYNEQFF. The CDR3 nucleotides are TGTGCCAGCAGCTATTCGAATAAAGCGGGACCGGTCTCCTACAATGAGCAGTTCTTC. The chain employs TRBV11-3 and TRBJ2-1; 7 bases are a match to TRBD2. Germline V CDR1 and CDR2: SGHNT, YENEEA. The trim removed 4 bases at V and 0 bases at J, leaving 15 bases unmatched. The CDR3 is 19 residues long.

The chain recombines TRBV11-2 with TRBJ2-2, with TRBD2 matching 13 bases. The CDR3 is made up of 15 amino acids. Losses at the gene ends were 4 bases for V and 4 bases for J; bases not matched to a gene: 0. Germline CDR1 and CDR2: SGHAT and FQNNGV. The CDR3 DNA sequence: TGTGCCAGCAGCTGGACTAGCGGGAGCACCGGGGAGCTGTTTTTT. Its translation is CASSWTSGSTGELFF.

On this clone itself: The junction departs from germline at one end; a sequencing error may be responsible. This CDR3 is CSVLSGTGGRLLF. The CDR3 nucleotides read TGCAGCGTATTATCCGGGACAGGGGGACGATTACTATTC. J is TRBJ2-7 and V is TRBV29-1; 11 bases are shared with TRBD1. This CDR3 has 13 amino acids. Germline V gene sequence: CDR1 SQVTM, CDR2 ANQGSEA.

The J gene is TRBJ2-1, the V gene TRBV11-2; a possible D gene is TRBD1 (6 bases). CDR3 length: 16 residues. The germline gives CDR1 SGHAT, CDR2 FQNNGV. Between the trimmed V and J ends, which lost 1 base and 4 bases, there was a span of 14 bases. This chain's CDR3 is CASSLVLRTDYNEQFF. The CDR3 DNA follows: TGTGCCAGCAGCTTAGTTCTTAGGACAGATTACAATGAGCAGTTCTTC.

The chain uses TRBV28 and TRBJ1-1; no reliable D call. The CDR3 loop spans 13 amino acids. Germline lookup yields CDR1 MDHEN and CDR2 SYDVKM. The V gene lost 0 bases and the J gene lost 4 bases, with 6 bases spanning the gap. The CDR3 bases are TGTGCCAGCAGTTTATGGCTGGTCACTGAAGCTTTCTTT. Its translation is CASSLWLVTEAFF.

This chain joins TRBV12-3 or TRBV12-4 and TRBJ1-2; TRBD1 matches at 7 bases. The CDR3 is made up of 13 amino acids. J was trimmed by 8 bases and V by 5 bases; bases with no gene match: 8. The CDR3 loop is CASSTRQGVGYTF. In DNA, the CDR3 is TGTGCCAGCAGTACCCGACAGGGCGTCGGCTACACCTTC.